Below are 14 T cell receptor beta chains sequenced from a single sample in a study of shared clonotypes between healthy human individuals. The assay was immunoSEQ multiplex PCR, and TCRdb's table has in-frame clones only and misses some. The sample lists about a million clones; roughly 80% were seen once. The sample comprised memory CD4+ T cells from PBMCs. Subset noted: CD45RA-negative fraction. The origin of the receptors is a man between 18 and 29 years old in good health. Some clones in this sample may be carry-over from other donors' samples.

The chain carries TRBV6-5 and TRBJ2-1; D is possibly TRBD1 (6 bases). Trimming took off 5 bases at V and 0 bases at J, with 11 bases between the two ends. CDR3 length equals 15 residues. Germline V CDR1 and CDR2: MNHEY, SVGAGI. The CDR3 region has the DNA TGTGCCAGCAGTCAAAGGGGGAGCTCCTACAATGAGCAGTTCTTC. It yields the protein CASSQRGSSYNEQFF.

This clone was observed a handful of times. The chain joins TRBV7-6 to TRBJ1-1; D ambiguous. The CDR3 is 13 amino acids. The V gene's germline CDR1 is SGHVS and CDR2 FNYEAQ. Trimming pared 2 bases from V and 3 bases from J, leaving 7 bases between. The CDR3 sequence: CASSLNRDTEAFF. CDR3 DNA sequence: TGTGCCAGCAGCTTAAACCGGGACACTGAAGCTTTCTTT.

The J gene is TRBJ2-6, the V gene TRBV5-3; D remains unclear. TRBV5-3 has ORF status, its function being uncertain. The ends were cut back, 4 bases at V and 0 bases at J, with 17 bases in the middle. This CDR3 contains 18 residues. The CDR3 loop reads CARSPSSASYSGANVLTF. The CDR3 nucleotides are TGTGCCAGAAGCCCCTCGTCGGCGAGCTACTCTGGGGCCAACGTCCTGACTTTC.

The table lists this clone with a few counts. The genes are TRBV7-9 and TRBJ1-2; D remains ambiguous. The germline gives CDR1 SEHNR, CDR2 FQNEAQ (reference sequence). V shed 4 bases and J shed 1 base, with 7 bases lying between them. The CDR3 runs to 13 residues. In DNA, the CDR3 is TGTGCCAGCAGCTGGGGAAATAACTATGGCTACACCTTC. Its translation is CASSWGNNYGYTF.

This chain links TRBV7-8 with TRBJ1-5; TRBD1 might be the D (5 bases). CDR1 and CDR2 (germline): SGHVS, FQNEAQ. The CDR3 length is 14 residues. Trimming left V 8 bases short and J 2 bases short, with 13 bases between. The CDR3 sequence is CASEAGVGNQPQHF. CDR3 coding DNA: TGTGCCAGCGAGGCGGGGGTAGGCAATCAGCCCCAGCATTTT.

The rearrangement links TRBV28 to TRBJ2-5; TRBD1 matches 7 bases. The V gene end was trimmed by 1 base and the J gene end by 3 bases; junction bases not matched to a gene: 14. The CDR3 runs 18 residues. The germline gives CDR1 MDHEN, CDR2 SYDVKM. The CDR3: CASSLLGEVSQGEETQYF. CDR3 DNA sequence: TGTGCCAGCAGTTTATTGGGCGAGGTTAGCCAGGGGGAAGAGACCCAGTACTTC.

This chain uses TRBV28 with TRBJ1-5; 7 bases map to TRBD1. From germline, CDR1 is MDHEN and CDR2 SYDVKM. V lost 5 bases and J lost 1; bases outside the gene matches: 5. The CDR3 is 15 amino acids. CDR3 amino acids: CASSVRGLSNQPQHF. CDR3 bases: TGTGCCAGCAGTGTCAGGGGGTTAAGCAATCAGCCCCAGCATTTT.

The rearrangement uses TRBV11-2 and TRBJ2-7, with 15 bases fitting TRBD2. Germline V gene lookup returns CDR1 SGHAT and CDR2 FQNNGV. The CDR3 is 16 amino acids. J lost 0 bases, V lost 5 bases, and 2 bases had no gene match. CDR3 region: CASSRTSGRASYEQYF. The CDR3 coding sequence is TGTGCCAGCAGCCGGACTAGCGGGAGGGCCTCCTACGAGCAGTACTTC.

DNA of the CDR3: TGTGCCAGCAGCACCATGGGACTCCAGAGCTCCTACAATGAGCAGTTCTTC. Translation: CASSTMGLQSSYNEQFF. This rearrangement joins TRBV27 to TRBJ2-1; possible D gene TRBD2, 6 bases. The CDR3 sequence is 17 residues long. Trimming shortened V by 6 bases and J by 0 bases, and 18 bases separated the two germline ends. Germline V gives CDR1 MNHEY, CDR2 SMNVEV (reference sequence).

The genes are TRBV7-3 and TRBJ2-1, with 7 bases fitting TRBD2. CDR1 and CDR2 (germline): SGHTA, FQGTGA. The CDR3 spans 15 residues. Trimming removed 5 bases from V and 6 bases from J; junction bases left unmatched: 10. The CDR3 loop reads CASSLTGTTSNEQFF. The CDR3 region has the DNA TGTGCCAGCAGCCTCACCGGGACTACGAGCAATGAGCAGTTCTTC. The variable domain in full, with the rest retrieved from reference TRBV7-3 and TRBJ2-1, is GAGVSQTPSNKVTEKGKYVELRCDPISGHTALYWYRQSLGQGPEFLIYFQGTGAADDSGLPNDRFFAVRPEGSVSTLKIQRTERGDSAVYLCASSLTGTTSNEQFFGPGTRLTVL.

About this clone: This CDR3 is also generated by other DNA sequences in the sample. The CDR3 bases are TGTGCCAGTAGTATCCTACAGGGGGGGACTGAAGCTTTCTTT. It yields the protein CASSILQGGTEAFF. The gene calls are TRBV19 and TRBJ1-1; 8 bases fit TRBD1. The CDR3 covers 14 residues. CDR1 LNHDA and CDR2 SQIVND come from the germline V gene (reference sequence). Germline trimming cut 3 bases from V and 5 bases from J; bases unmatched to any gene: 5.

The gene calls are TRBV9 and TRBJ1-2; a possible D gene is TRBD1 (5 bases). Germline V gene sequence: CDR1 SGDLS, CDR2 YYNGEE. The ends were cut back, 3 bases at V and 4 bases at J, with 19 bases in the middle. The CDR3 totals 16 residues. In nucleotides, the CDR3 is TGTGCCAGCAGCGAAACGGCCGGGGGTAGCAGCTATGGCTACACCTTC. Amino acids: CASSETAGGSSYGYTF.

CDR3 sequence reads: CASSLGGATGTYEQYF. The CDR3 DNA reads as TGTGCCAGCAGCTTAGGGGGGGCCACAGGAACCTACGAGCAGTACTTC. The J gene is TRBJ2-5, the V gene TRBV13; TRBD1 is a possible D gene (6 bases). With the DNA end fitting TRBJ2-7 better, the J assignment may be wrong. The CDR3 has 16 residues. Germline V gives CDR1 PRHDT, CDR2 FYEKMQ (reference sequence).

This clone turned up a few times. The gene calls are TRBV9 and TRBJ2-7; the match to TRBD1 covers 9 bases. Germline assignment: CDR1 SGDLS and CDR2 YYNGEE. The CDR3 has 14 residues. J lost 2 bases, V lost 3 bases, and 3 bases had no gene match. The CDR3 reads CASSEGQGTYEQYF. The CDR3 DNA follows: TGTGCCAGCAGCGAGGGACAGGGTACCTACGAGCAGTACTTC. The variable domain in full, completed from reference TRBV9 and TRBJ2-7, reads DSGVTQTPKHLITATGQRVTLRCSPRSGDLSVYWYQQSLDQGLQFLIQYYNGEERAKGNILERFSAQQFPDLHSELNLSSLELGDSALYFCASSEGQGTYEQYFGPGTRLTVT.